This T cell receptor beta chain is drawn from a study of cytomegalovirus exposure and HLA in healthy donors. In the study overall: The roughly 120 validation repertoires, a later analysis reported, used the same platform as the 600 to 700 repertoires from the first cohort.

Repertoires were generated with immunoSEQ multiplex PCR, while TCRdb's copy carries only in-frame clones and drops some. Of just over 65,000 clones listed, 95% to 98% are singletons. Findings of the study overall: A later analysis found first-cohort TCR clusters tended to co-occur in the approximately 120 validation repertoires. The study found most TCR sequences rare, yet found some public TCRs in many donors.

Looked up from germline, CDR1 is SQVTM and CDR2 is ANQGSEA. Trimming cost V 6 bases and J 1 base, with 16 bases left between them. This CDR3 spans 14 amino acids. The donors formed part of the approximately 120-subject validation cohort, distinct from the 666-subject first cohort. Comments on this clone: Its antigen is unidentified.

The rearrangement joins TRBV29-1 to TRBJ2-7; weak D call: TRBD1 (6 bases). Sequenced input: PBMCs. The TCR sequence derives from a woman in her late teens or twenties in good health and CMV-seropositive. The CDR3 protein is CSVHLGTSSYEQYF. The DNA for the CDR3 is TGCAGCGTCCATCTTGGGACATCTTCCTACGAGCAGTACTTC.